The 18 T cell receptor beta chains reported below all come from one sample, sequenced in a study of yellow fever vaccine responses in identical twins. TCRdb analysed the RT-PCR reads with MiXCR anew, one entry per CDR3 protein. The table lists about 23,000 distinct CDR3 sequences, about three quarters of them singletons, with roughly 5% in the top ten. The material was T cells from blood (PBMCs), unsorted or a sorted subset (not recorded which), obtained before or after yellow fever vaccination (not recorded which). Source of these receptors: a woman under 30 who received the yellow fever vaccine.

The chain combines TRBV2 with TRBJ2-3, with TRBD1 as a possible D gene (5 bases). V was clipped by 10 bases and J by 2 bases, with 16 bases between them. The germline V gene encodes CDR1 SNHLY and CDR2 FYNNEI. The CDR3 is 14 amino acids. The CDR3 protein is CATMQGISTDTQYF. In DNA, the CDR3 is TGTGCCACCATGCAGGGAATTTCCACAGATACGCAGTATTTT.

The J gene is TRBJ1-2, the V gene TRBV4-1; possibly TRBD1 for D (6 bases). CDR1 is MGHRA, CDR2 YSYEKL, per germline. This CDR3 region has 14 residues. Trimming left V 7 bases short and J 4 bases short, with 16 bases between. CDR3 nucleotides: TGCGCCAGCAAGAGGGGGGGAGAGGCCTATGGCTACACCTTC. Translated, it gives CASKRGGEAYGYTF.

The chain links TRBV7-6 to TRBJ2-1; D is unclear. The V gene's germline CDR1 is SGHVS and CDR2 FNYEAQ. Trimming took 3 bases from V and 0 from J, leaving 3 bases between them. This CDR3 has 13 residues. The CDR3 sequence is CASSLGSYNEQFF. CDR3 nucleotides: TGTGCCAGCAGCTTGGGCTCCTACAATGAGCAGTTCTTC.

The CDR3 region is CASSLEGPIYGYTF. CDR3 in DNA: TGCGCCAGCAGCTTGGAAGGGCCCATCTATGGCTACACCTTC. The V gene is TRBV5-1, the J gene TRBJ1-2; D is uncertain. The CDR3 runs 14 residues. Deletions cut 0 bases from V and 4 bases from J, with 10 bases between. Germline lookup yields CDR1 SGHRS and CDR2 YFSETQ.

V gene TRBV7-1 combines with J gene TRBJ1-2; 7 nucleotides match TRBD1. TRBV7-1 is placed among ORFs of uncertain function. There are 14 residues in the CDR3. Trimming cost V 3 bases and J 0 bases; bases outside gene matches: 1. The CDR3 nucleotides are TGTGCCAGCAGCTCGGGACAGTCTAACTATGGCTACACCTTC. Translating gives CASSSGQSNYGYTF.

The chain combines TRBV5-6 with TRBJ2-7; tentative D call: TRBD2 (5 bases). The CDR3 contains 14 residues. V was shortened by 1 base and J by 5 bases, with 13 bases between the two germline ends. Looked up from germline, CDR1 is SGHDT and CDR2 is YYEEEE. DNA for the CDR3: TGTGCCAGCAGCTTGTGGGGAGCCTGGGACGAGCAGTACGTC. Protein sequence: CASSLWGAWDEQYV.

The V and J genes are TRBV15 and TRBJ1-1; D might be TRBD1 (6 bases). The germline gives CDR1 LNHNV, CDR2 YYDKDF (reference sequence). Trimming stripped 0 bases from V and 0 bases from J, with 8 bases between. CDR3 size: 15 residues. The DNA of the CDR3 is TGTGCCACCAGCAGAGATGGGGGGCTGAACACTGAAGCTTTCTTT. Amino acids: CATSRDGGLNTEAFF.

With regard to this clonotype: One junction end disagrees with the germline gene, perhaps due to a read error. The J gene is TRBJ2-1, the V gene TRBV19; TRBD2 agrees at 7 bases. The CDR3 totals 13 residues. Per the germline V gene, CDR1 is LNHDA and CDR2 is SQIVND (reference sequence). The CDR3 bases are TGTGCCAGTAGGCAGCGGGGCTACGATGAGCAGTTCTTC. Its protein product is CASRQRGYDEQFF.

The chain employs TRBV5-1 and TRBJ2-1, with TRBD2 identical over 7 bases. There are 16 residues in the CDR3. Trimming at V came to 4 bases and at J to 0 bases, leaving 7 bases not matched to a gene. Germline V gene sequence: CDR1 SGHRS, CDR2 YFSETQ. The CDR3 region is CASSASGARSYNEQFF. CDR3 DNA: TGCGCCAGCAGCGCAAGCGGGGCCCGCTCCTACAATGAGCAGTTCTTC.

The sample holds one count of this clonotype. The chain links TRBV10-3 to TRBJ1-4; the D gene is possibly TRBD1 (6 bases). Germline CDR1 is ENHRY and CDR2 is SYGVKD. V was trimmed by 2 bases and J by 4 bases, leaving 8 bases between them. This CDR3 spans 14 amino acids. CDR3 in amino acids: CAISERTVNEKLFF. CDR3 nucleotides: TGTGCCATCAGTGAGCGGACAGTTAATGAAAAACTGTTTTTT.

The chain recombines TRBV5-1 with TRBJ2-5; D is unclear. V dropped 3 bases and J dropped 2 bases, with 5 bases sitting between them. Germline CDR1 SGHRS, CDR2 YFSETQ. CDR3 length: 12 amino acids. CDR3 sequence (DNA): TGCGCCAGCAGCTCGGTGCAAGAGACCCAGTACTTC. The encoded protein is CASSSVQETQYF.

The V and J genes are TRBV27 and TRBJ1-2, with 8 positions matching TRBD1. CDR1 and CDR2 (germline): MNHEY, SMNVEV (reference sequence). The CDR3 extends over 16 amino acids. V lost 7 bases to trimming and J lost 0 bases; unmatched junction nucleotides: 10. The CDR3 DNA sequence: TGTGCCAGCACCGCGCGACAGGGGTTGTCTAACTATGGCTACACCTTC. Translating it yields CASTARQGLSNYGYTF.

The V call is TRBV11-1, the J call TRBJ2-5; 8 nucleotides align to TRBD2. J was trimmed by 2 bases and V by 0 bases; bases with no gene match: 5. The CDR3 consists of 16 residues. Germline CDR1 SGHAT, CDR2 FQDESV (reference sequence). The CDR3, as DNA: TGTGCCAGCAGCTTAGCCAGCGGGGGAGAACAAGAGACCCAGTACTTC. This codes for CASSLASGGEQETQYF.

DNA of the CDR3: TGTGCCAGCAGTAGGGGGCGGAGCTCCTACAATGAGCAGTTCTTC. Its protein is CASSRGRSSYNEQFF. The chain has TRBV12-3 or TRBV12-4 and TRBJ2-1, with 7 positions matching TRBD1. V shed 5 bases and J 0 bases; nucleotides not matched to a gene: 4. CDR3 length equals 15 residues.

This clonotype was counted between two and nine times. This rearrangement joins TRBV3-1 to TRBJ2-1; 8 nucleotides line up with TRBD2. This CDR3 has 16 amino acids. Germline CDR1 is LGHDT and CDR2 is YNNKEL (reference sequence). Germline trimming cut 3 bases from V and 9 bases from J; bases unmatched to any gene: 13. The CDR3 region has the DNA TGTGCCAGCAGCCAGGATCCGGGGGGGAGAAGCGGTGAGCAGTTCTTC. It translates to CASSQDPGGRSGEQFF.

The chain uses TRBV11-2 and TRBJ2-1, with a weak D call TRBD2 (5 bases). The germline V and J ends were trimmed by 2 bases and 9 bases, with 17 bases remaining between them. Germline V lookup: CDR1 SGHAT, CDR2 FQNNGV. The CDR3 is 15 residues long. The CDR3 DNA reads TGTGCCAGCAGCTTATCTGCCCGAGGACTGGGTGAGCAGTTCTTC. Translating it yields CASSLSARGLGEQFF.

The rearrangement uses TRBV4-1 and TRBJ1-6; possibly TRBD1 for D (6 bases). Between the trimmed V and J ends, which lost 1 base and 10 bases, there was a span of 14 bases. From germline, CDR1 is MGHRA and CDR2 YSYEKL. The CDR3 runs 15 residues. CDR3 protein: CASSQVRDNISPLHF. The CDR3 bases are TGCGCCAGCAGCCAAGTACGGGACAACATATCACCCCTCCACTTT.

The CDR3 spells CSATLAGGTDTQYF. The CDR3, as DNA: TGCAGTGCCACACTAGCGGGGGGCACAGATACGCAGTATTTT. The chain links TRBV20-1 to TRBJ2-3, with 11 bases that match TRBD2. V was pared by 6 bases and J by 1 base, with 3 bases of the junction left unmatched. Per the germline V gene, CDR1 is DFQATT and CDR2 is SNEGSKA (reference sequence). The CDR3 contains 14 residues.